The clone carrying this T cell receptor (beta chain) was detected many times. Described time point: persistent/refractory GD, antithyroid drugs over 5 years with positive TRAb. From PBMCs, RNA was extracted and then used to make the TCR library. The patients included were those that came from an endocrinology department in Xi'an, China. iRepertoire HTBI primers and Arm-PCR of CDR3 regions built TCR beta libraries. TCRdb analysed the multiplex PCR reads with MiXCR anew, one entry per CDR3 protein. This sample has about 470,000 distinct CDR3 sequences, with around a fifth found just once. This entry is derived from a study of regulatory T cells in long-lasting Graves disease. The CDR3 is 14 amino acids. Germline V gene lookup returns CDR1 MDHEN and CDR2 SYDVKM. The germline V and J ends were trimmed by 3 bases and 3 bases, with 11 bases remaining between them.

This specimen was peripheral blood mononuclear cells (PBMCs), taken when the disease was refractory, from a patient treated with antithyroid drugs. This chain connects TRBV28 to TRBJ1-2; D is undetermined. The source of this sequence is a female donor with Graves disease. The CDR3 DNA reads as TGTGCCAGCAGTTTCGAAGGAGATCACTATGGCTACACCTTC. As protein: CASSFEGDHYGYTF.